Sequencing of this T cell receptor (beta chain) was carried out in a study of T cells in narcolepsy. The protocol was immunoSEQ multiplex PCR, while the TCRdb copy is restricted to in-frame clones and leaves out a portion. The table records 17,000 or so clones, 72% of them present only once. V lost 8 bases to trimming and J lost 9 bases; unmatched junction nucleotides: 9. Germline CDR1 and CDR2: MNHNY and SVGAGI (reference sequence). The CDR3 has 13 amino acids. The gene calls are TRBV6-6 and TRBJ2-1, with TRBD2 matching over 8 bases. Sequencing was performed on CD45RA- memory CD8+ T cells from PBMCs. The TCR originated in a human donor with narcolepsy. CDR3 amino acids: CASLLGLGGEQFF. CDR3 nucleotide sequence: TGTGCCAGCTTGTTGGGACTAGGTGGTGAGCAGTTCTTC.